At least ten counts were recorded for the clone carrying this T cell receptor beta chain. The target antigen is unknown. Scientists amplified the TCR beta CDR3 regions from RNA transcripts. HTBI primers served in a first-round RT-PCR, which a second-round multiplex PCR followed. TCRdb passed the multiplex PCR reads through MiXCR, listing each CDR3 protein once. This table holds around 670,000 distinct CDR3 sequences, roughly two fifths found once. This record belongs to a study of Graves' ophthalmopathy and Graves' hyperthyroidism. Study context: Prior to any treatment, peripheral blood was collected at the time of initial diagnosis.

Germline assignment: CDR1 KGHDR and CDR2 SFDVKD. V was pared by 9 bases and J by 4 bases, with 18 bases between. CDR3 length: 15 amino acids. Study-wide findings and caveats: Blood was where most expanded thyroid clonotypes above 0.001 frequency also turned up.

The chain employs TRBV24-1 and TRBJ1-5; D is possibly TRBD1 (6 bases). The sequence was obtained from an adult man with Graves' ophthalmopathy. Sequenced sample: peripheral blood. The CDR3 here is CATQPTGSTNQPQHF. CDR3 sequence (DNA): TGTGCCACCCAGCCTACAGGGTCTACGAATCAGCCCCAGCATTTT.